This T cell receptor beta chain stems from a study of CD8 T cells in ankylosing spondylitis. Findings of the study overall: The authors found the disease-linked clones to be CD8+ and relatively rare in peripheral blood. According to the report, clones linked to the disease were significantly enriched in matched synovial fluid samples taken from ankylosing spondylitis patients. What seemed typical of ankylosing spondylitis blood was a TCR beta motif built from fewer than ten highly homologous variants. Past studies reported some motif variants in reactive arthritis synovial fluid and blood.

Germline V gene sequence: CDR1 DFQATT, CDR2 SNEGSKA (reference sequence). CDR3 length: 13 amino acids. J lost 5 bases, V lost 5 bases, and 6 bases had no gene match. Preparation of TCR beta libraries was done by quantitative 5'-RACE with molecular barcodes. In TCRdb, the 5' RACE reads were re-called with MiXCR into one record per CDR3 protein. The data hold about 540,000 distinct CDR3 sequences, with roughly an eighth observed a single time. Notes on this clonotype: Its antigen remains unidentified.

The clonotype was recovered from a male donor with ankylosing spondylitis. The chain employs TRBV20-1 and TRBJ2-1; 7 positions match TRBD1. Sequenced sample: blood, either unsorted or a sorted T cell fraction (not recorded which). The CDR3 DNA reads TGCAGTGCTGAGGGGGCGCGGGACAATGAGCAGTTCTTC. This translates into CSAEGARDNEQFF.